This T cell receptor (beta chain) was sequenced for a study of blood T cell repertoires in COVID-19. Study at large: Some COVID-19 samples were acute and others convalescent; all came from the United States, Italy and Spain. T cells, B-cell-depleted T cells, or PBMCs provided the cDNA or gDNA that served as material.

Original processing notes: The assay estimated nucleated cells by amplifying reference gene primers. Clones were read by immunoSEQ multiplex PCR, and TCRdb kept only the in-frame ones, dropping some. From that table come the V and J calls and clone size; the DNA was used to work out D and trimming. In the table there are over 65,000 clones, roughly 82% of which are singletons. V was pared by 4 bases and J by 6 bases, with 5 bases of the junction left unmatched. Germline CDR1 LGHNA, CDR2 YSLEER. The CDR3 runs 14 residues. This clone was detected many times. This clonotype originated in a man older than 75 with active COVID-19. V is TRBV4-3 and J is TRBJ2-1; 8 bases are a match to TRBD2. The source material was peripheral blood. CDR3 nucleotides: TGCGCCAGCAGCCCCCTCGGGACTAGCAATGAGCAGTTCTTC. The encoded protein is CASSPLGTSNEQFF.